This T cell receptor beta chain appears in the sequencing data of a study of T cell repertoires in cytomegalovirus infection. Study information: Public TCR beta signatures provided an indication of both CMV infection and a matching HLA type.

TCRdb fed the reads into MiXCR, producing one record per CDR3 protein. The table records 310,000 or so distinct CDR3 sequences, roughly 26% of them present only once. Study-level points and caveats: Clonotypes of TCR beta that were HLA-C-restricted and CMV-specific dominated the ex vivo response. Summed frequency of shared TCR beta families picked out CMV carriers who also had the relevant HLA.

Concerning this clonotype itself: Its cognate antigen is unknown.

Trimming at V came to 4 bases and at J to 4 bases, leaving 3 bases not matched to a gene. Per the germline V gene, CDR1 is SQVTM and CDR2 is ANQGSEA. This CDR3 is 13 amino acids long. The chain joins TRBV29-1 to TRBJ2-1; 8 nucleotides match TRBD2. Sequences were obtained from PBMCs. This TCR derives from a human donor in good health (CMV status not recorded). Some clones in this sample may be carry-over from other donors' samples. CDR3 in DNA: TGCAGCGTTGGTGAGCGGGGGTACAATGAGCAGTTCTTC. This gives the protein CSVGERGYNEQFF.